This record concerns one T cell receptor beta chain sequence. The V segment lost 4 bases and the J segment 5 bases; nucleotides outside the gene matches: 8. Germline V CDR1 and CDR2: SGHRS, YFSETQ. This CDR3 is built from 14 residues. These data belong to a study of control samples from healthy donors and cancer patients. Produced via immunoSEQ multiplex PCR; TCRdb's table is partial and in-frame only. The table lists 90,000 to 150,000 clones, 70% to 90% of them singletons. Material: blood. The V and J genes are TRBV5-1 and TRBJ1-2; 7 bases are shared with TRBD1. The clonotype was recovered from a man aged 40-55 years in good health. The CDR3 DNA reads as TGCGCCAGCAGCCGCGGGACAGAAAAATATGGCTACACCTTC. Encoded protein: CASSRGTEKYGYTF.